This T cell receptor (beta chain) was recovered during a study of blood T cell repertoires in COVID-19 (dated by TCRdb to 2020 to 2021). Background on the whole study: The collaborator samples originated in the United States, Italy and Spain and spanned the acute and convalescent phases of COVID-19. The material from the prospective study consisted of cDNA or gDNA derived from T cells, B-cell-depleted T cells, or PBMCs. Subjects who had been exposed to COVID-19, were actively infected with it, or had recovered from it provided the deeply sampled blood TCRbeta repertoires that made up the dataset. The repertoires were released in a freely available public database intended as a resource for research on the immune response to SARS-CoV-2. The samples were drawn from two sources: the first 160 participants of the ongoing ImmuneRACE study, and approximately 1,300 subjects contributed by 6 global collaborators. The sample metadata nearly always contained a de-identified subject ID, COVID-19 status, age in years and sex. Where available, HLA class I and class II types were obtained from metadata supplied by the sample provider rather than from assay-based typing. Results and caveats for the whole study, not just this receptor: How much clinical and demographic metadata was included differed by source and by participant, and the metadata was provided uncurated.

The collaborating institutions used their own protocols to collect whole blood in K2EDTA tubes. For TCRbeta analysis, collaborator samples were shipped as frozen whole blood, as isolated PBMCs, or as DNA extracted from either sample type. The immunoSEQ Assay, a bias-controlled multiplex PCR, was used to amplify TCRbeta CDR3 regions from genomic DNA. The original methods were these. Within the assay, amplification of reference gene primers was used to estimate how many nucleated cells each sample contained. To quantify the absolute abundance of each unique TCRbeta CDR3 rearrangement, sequence reads were collapsed and filtered. For each sample, productive Simpson clonality was calculated by taking the square root of Simpson's diversity index across productive rearrangements. This is the immuneACCESS table as TCRdb keeps it, with only in-frame sequences that have V and J called. A part of the clones is gone; compared with another copy, unresolved V genes explain less than half, and the rest is unexplained. V, J and clone size are those of that table, while D and trimming were read from the DNA. The table for this sample lists roughly 63,000 clones; 60% to 75% of them were counted only once. The ten most abundant clones make up roughly 30% of the sample.

A note on this clone: Its antigen remains undetermined. Nothing much larger sits one base from this clone, and base qualities are not available.

The CDR3 has 18 amino acids, counting the end cysteine and phenylalanine. Only the CDR3 part of the read is kept: 54 bases, read in frame from the first base. CDR1 and CDR2 are drawn from the germline V gene (reference sequence): LGHDT, YNNKEL. The junction shows trimming of 1 base on V and 5 bases on J, plus 23 bases between the germline ends. The rearrangement joined TRBV3-1 (or the pseudogene TRBV3-2) to TRBJ1-2; no D gene can be assigned with confidence. The receptor was derived from a woman aged 80 or over with acute or convalescent COVID-19. Sample: peripheral blood. DNA sequence: TGTGCCAGCAGCCAAGCCGCGGTTAGATACTCTCCTATTTATGGCTACACCTTC. It encodes CASSQAAVRYSPIYGYTF.